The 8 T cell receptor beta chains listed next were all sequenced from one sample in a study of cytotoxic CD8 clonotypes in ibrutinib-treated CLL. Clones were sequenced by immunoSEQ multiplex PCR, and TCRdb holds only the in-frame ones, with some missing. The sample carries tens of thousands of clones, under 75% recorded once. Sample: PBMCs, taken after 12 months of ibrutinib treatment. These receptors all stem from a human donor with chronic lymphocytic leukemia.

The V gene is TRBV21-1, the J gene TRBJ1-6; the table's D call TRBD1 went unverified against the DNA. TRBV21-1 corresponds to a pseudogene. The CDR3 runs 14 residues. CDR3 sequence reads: CASSNYKGNSPLHF. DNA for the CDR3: TGTGCCAGCAGCAACTATAAGGGGAATTCACCCCTCCACTTT.

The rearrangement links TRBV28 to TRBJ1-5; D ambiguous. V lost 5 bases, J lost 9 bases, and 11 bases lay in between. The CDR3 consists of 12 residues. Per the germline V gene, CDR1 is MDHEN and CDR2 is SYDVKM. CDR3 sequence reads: CASSAWVSPQHF. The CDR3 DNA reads TGTGCCAGCAGTGCCTGGGTATCGCCCCAGCATTTT. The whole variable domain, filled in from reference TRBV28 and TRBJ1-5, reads DVKVTQSSRYLVKRTGEKVFLECVQDMDHENMFWYRQDPGLGLRLIYFSYDVKMKEKGDIPEGYSVSREKKERFSLILESASTNQTSMYLCASSAWVSPQHFGDGTRLSIL.

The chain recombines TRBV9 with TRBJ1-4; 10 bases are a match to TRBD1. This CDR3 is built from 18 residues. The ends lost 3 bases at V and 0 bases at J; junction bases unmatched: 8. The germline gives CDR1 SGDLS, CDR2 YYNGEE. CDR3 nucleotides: TGTGCCAGCAGCGCGGGACAGGGGAGTCTACCAACTAATGAAAAACTGTTTTTT. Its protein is CASSAGQGSLPTNEKLFF. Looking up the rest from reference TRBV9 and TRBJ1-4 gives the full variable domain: DSGVTQTPKHLITATGQRVTLRCSPRSGDLSVYWYQQSLDQGLQFLIQYYNGEERAKGNILERFSAQQFPDLHSELNLSSLELGDSALYFCASSAGQGSLPTNEKLFFGSGTQLSVL.

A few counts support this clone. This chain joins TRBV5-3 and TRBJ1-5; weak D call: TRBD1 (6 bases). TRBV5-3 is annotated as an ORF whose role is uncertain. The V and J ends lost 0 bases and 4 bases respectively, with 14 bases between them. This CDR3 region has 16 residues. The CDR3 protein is CARSLEIRQVNQPQHF. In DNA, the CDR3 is TGTGCCAGAAGCTTGGAAATTCGACAGGTGAATCAGCCCCAGCATTTT.

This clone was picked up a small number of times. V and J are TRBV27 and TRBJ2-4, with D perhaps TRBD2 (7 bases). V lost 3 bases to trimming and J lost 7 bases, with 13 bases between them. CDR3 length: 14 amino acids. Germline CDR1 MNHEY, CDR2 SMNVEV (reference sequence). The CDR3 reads CASSLRGGWNIQYF. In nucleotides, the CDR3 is TGTGCCAGCAGTTTGCGCGGGGGCTGGAACATTCAGTACTTC.

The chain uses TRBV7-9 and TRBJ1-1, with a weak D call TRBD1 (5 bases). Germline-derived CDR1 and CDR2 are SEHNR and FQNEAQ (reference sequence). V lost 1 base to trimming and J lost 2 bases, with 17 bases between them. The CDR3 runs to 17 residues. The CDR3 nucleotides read TGTGCCAGCAGCTTAGTCGGGGGGGAAAGCCCAAACACTGAAGCTTTCTTT. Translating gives CASSLVGGESPNTEAFF.

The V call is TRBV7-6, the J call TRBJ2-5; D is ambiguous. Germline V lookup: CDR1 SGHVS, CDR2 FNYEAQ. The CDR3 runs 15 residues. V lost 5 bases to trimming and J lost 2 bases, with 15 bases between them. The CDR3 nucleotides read TGTGCCAGCAGCGTAGGAGTGGACGGGCAAGAGACCCAGTACTTC. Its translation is CASSVGVDGQETQYF. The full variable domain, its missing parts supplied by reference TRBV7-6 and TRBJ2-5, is GAGVSQSPRYKVTKRGQDVALRCDPISGHVSLYWYRQALGQGPEFLTYFNYEAQQDKSGLPNDRFSAERPEGSISTLTIQRTEQRDSAMYRCASSVGVDGQETQYFGPGTRLLVL.

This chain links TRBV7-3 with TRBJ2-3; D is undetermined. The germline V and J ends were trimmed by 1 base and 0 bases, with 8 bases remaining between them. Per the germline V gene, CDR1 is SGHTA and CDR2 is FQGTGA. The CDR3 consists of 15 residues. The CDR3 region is CASSLSRESTDTQYF. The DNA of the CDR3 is TGTGCCAGCAGCTTAAGTCGAGAGAGCACAGATACGCAGTATTTT.